These 21 T cell receptor beta chains originate from one sample sequenced in a study of blood T cell repertoires in COVID-19. Assay: immunoSEQ multiplex PCR; the TCRdb copy retains only in-frame clones and omits some. The table has about 320,000 clones, approximately 88% seen once. Sample: peripheral blood. These receptors originate from a woman in her twenties or thirties with COVID-19, enrolled during active disease.

This clone came up a few times. J is TRBJ1-1 and V is TRBV4-1; possible D gene TRBD1, 6 bases. The V gene's germline CDR1 is MGHRA and CDR2 YSYEKL. The CDR3 has 16 residues. V was clipped by 1 base and J by 5 bases, with 17 bases between them. The CDR3 nucleotides read TGCGCCAGCAGCCAAGCTGGGGGACACTCAGGGACTGAAGCTTTCTTT. Translating it yields CASSQAGGHSGTEAFF.

The chain employs TRBV6-5 and TRBJ1-1; D is unresolved. The germline CDR1 and CDR2 sequences are MNHEY and SVGAGI. CDR3 length: 16 residues. V dropped 0 bases and J dropped 6 bases, with 17 bases sitting between them. The CDR3 region is CASSYSRSLLGAEAFF. CDR3 sequence (DNA): TGTGCCAGCAGTTACTCGAGATCCTTGTTGGGCGCTGAAGCTTTCTTT.

V and J are TRBV28 and TRBJ2-3, with 10 bases lining up with TRBD2. The CDR3 runs to 14 residues. V lost 5 bases and J lost 3; bases outside the gene matches: 2. Per germline, CDR1 MDHEN and CDR2 SYDVKM. The CDR3 DNA reads as TGTGCCAGCAGTACTAGCGGGGTAACAGATACGCAGTATTTT. It is translated as CASSTSGVTDTQYF. The entire variable domain, with the rest obtained from reference TRBV28 and TRBJ2-3, is as follows: DVKVTQSSRYLVKRTGEKVFLECVQDMDHENMFWYRQDPGLGLRLIYFSYDVKMKEKGDIPEGYSVSREKKERFSLILESASTNQTSMYLCASSTSGVTDTQYFGPGTRLTVL.

The chain employs TRBV12-3 or TRBV12-4 and TRBJ1-5; tentative D call: TRBD1 (5 bases). CDR3 length: 12 residues. Trimming removed 5 bases at V and 7 bases at J, with 9 bases between. This chain's CDR3 is CASSLGGQPQHF. The CDR3 nucleotides are TGTGCCAGCAGTCTGGGGGGACAGCCCCAGCATTTT.

V and J are TRBV11-2 and TRBJ2-5, with 14 bases that match TRBD2. Germline-derived CDR1 and CDR2 are SGHAT and FQNNGV. This CDR3 comprises 15 residues. V lost 5 bases, J lost 7 bases, and 6 bases stayed unmatched. Written as DNA, the CDR3 is TGTGCCAGCAGCCCGACTAGCGGGGGGGCCCGGACCCAGTACTTC. Translated: CASSPTSGGARTQYF.

This clone has only a few counts. The chain combines TRBV21-1 with TRBJ2-7; the listed D gene, TRBD1, was not tested against the DNA. TRBV21-1 is a listed pseudogene. The length of the CDR3 is 16 residues. The CDR3 is CASSAWDRGIPYEQYV. CDR3 nucleotide sequence: TGTGCCAGCAGCGCCTGGGACAGGGGTATTCCCTACGAGCAGTACGTC.

The chain couples TRBV7-2 to TRBJ2-1, with D unclear. The CDR3 runs to 14 residues. CDR1 and CDR2 from the germline V gene are SGHTA and FQGNSA. V lost 1 base to trimming and J lost 2 bases, with 6 bases between them. The CDR3 coding sequence is TGTGCCAGCAGCTTAGGCACAACCTACAATGAGCAGTTCTTC. Translated, it gives CASSLGTTYNEQFF.

The rearrangement links TRBV7-2 to TRBJ2-1, with 8 bases fitting TRBD2. Germline V CDR1 and CDR2: SGHTA, FQGNSA. The CDR3 is 14 residues long. Trimming cost V 8 bases and J 8 bases; bases outside gene matches: 11. The CDR3 loop is CASGPKRGQDEQFF. The DNA for the CDR3 is TGTGCCAGCGGACCGAAGCGGGGGCAGGATGAGCAGTTCTTC. Using reference TRBV7-2 and TRBJ2-1 for the parts outside the CDR3, the full variable domain is GAGVSQSPSNKVTEKGKDVELRCDPISGHTALYWYRQSLGQGLEFLIYFQGNSAPDKSGLPSDRFSAERTGGSVSTLTIQRTQQEDSAVYLCASGPKRGQDEQFFGPGTRLTVL.

The J gene is TRBJ2-1, the V gene TRBV15; a weak D match, TRBD2 (5 bases). The CDR3 spans 14 residues. Trimming cost V 1 base and J 6 bases, with 10 bases left between them. Germline CDR1 LNHNV, CDR2 YYDKDF (reference sequence). The CDR3 DNA follows: TGTGCCACCAGCAGAGTAGGGCGGGCCAATGAGCAGTTCTTC. Residues: CATSRVGRANEQFF.

The V and J genes are TRBV19 and TRBJ1-5, with a weak D call TRBD1 (6 bases). V was pared by 3 bases and J by 2 bases, with 14 bases between. Germline CDR1 and CDR2: LNHDA and SQIVND (reference sequence). This CDR3 comprises 16 residues. DNA for the CDR3: TGTGCCAGTAGTATTTGGGCAGGGGCTGGCAATCAGCCCCAGCATTTT. Its translation is CASSIWAGAGNQPQHF.

The chain has TRBV9 and TRBJ2-3, with D tentatively TRBD2 (5 bases). Germline lookup yields CDR1 SGDLS and CDR2 YYNGEE. The CDR3 is made up of 17 amino acids. V was pared by 4 bases and J by 3 bases, with 21 bases between. The CDR3 is CASSPQPGLPGTDTQYF. CDR3 nucleotide sequence: TGTGCCAGCAGCCCCCAGCCCGGACTTCCGGGTACAGATACGCAGTATTTT.

The genes are TRBV6-4 and TRBJ2-1; 13 bases are shared with TRBD2. The CDR3 length is 16 residues. The ends lost 5 bases at V and 8 bases at J; junction bases unmatched: 9. Germline V gene data show CDR1 as MRHNA and CDR2 as SNTAGT. The CDR3 is CASSNTGLAGRDEQFF. CDR3 DNA: TGTGCCAGCAGTAACACGGGACTAGCGGGGCGGGATGAGCAGTTCTTC.

This chain uses TRBV6-1 with TRBJ1-2; D gene unclear. The CDR3 is 16 amino acids. V lost 1 base, J lost 8 bases, and 20 bases lay in between. Germline CDR1 reads MNHNS; CDR2 reads SASEGT. The chain's CDR3 is CASSEGLVAVAGGYTF. CDR3 DNA sequence: TGTGCCAGCAGTGAAGGCCTTGTTGCAGTGGCGGGGGGCTACACCTTC.

This clone has at least ten counts. The chain has TRBV10-3 and TRBJ2-3; D not certain. The length of the CDR3 is 16 residues. The V gene's germline CDR1 is ENHRY and CDR2 SYGVKD. Trimming stripped 6 bases from V and 2 bases from J, with 18 bases between. In DNA, the CDR3 is TGTGCCATCAGCGAAGTCCGACTTGGTCACACAGATACGCAGTATTTT. It specifies CAISEVRLGHTDTQYF.

On this clone itself: Other DNA sequences of this sample code for an identical CDR3. This rearrangement joins TRBV20-1 to TRBJ2-5; D not certain. The CDR3 sequence is 11 residues long. CDR1 DFQATT and CDR2 SNEGSKA come from the germline V gene (reference sequence). Trimming removed 5 bases from V and 5 bases from J, with 9 bases in between. CDR3 nucleotide sequence: TGCAGTGCTTCCCATCAGGAGACCCAGTACTTC. It encodes CSASHQETQYF.

CDR3 sequence: CASSQDLGGAEAFF. For the CDR3, the DNA is TGTGCCAGCAGCCAAGATCTCGGGGGGGCTGAAGCTTTCTTT. The J gene is TRBJ1-1, the V gene TRBV14; D might be TRBD1 (5 bases). Germline CDR1 SGHDN, CDR2 FVKESK. V was clipped by 0 bases and J by 6 bases, with 11 bases between them. The CDR3 spans 14 residues.

The CDR3 bases are TGTGCCAGCAGCTTGATCGCAGGGGTCACTGAAGCTTTCTTT. It is translated as CASSLIAGVTEAFF. The genes are TRBV5-6 and TRBJ1-1; D is perhaps TRBD1 (6 bases). CDR3 size: 14 residues. Trimming took off 1 base at V and 4 bases at J, with 11 bases between the two ends. Germline CDR1 reads SGHDT; CDR2 reads YYEEEE.

The CDR3 DNA reads as TGTGCCAGCAGCGTAAGCGGGGCGGCACCCACAGATACGCAGTATTTT. The encoded protein is CASSVSGAAPTDTQYF. V and J are TRBV9 and TRBJ2-3; 7 bases are a match to TRBD2. The germline gives CDR1 SGDLS, CDR2 YYNGEE. This CDR3 is 16 amino acids long. The trim removed 1 base at V and 2 bases at J, leaving 7 bases unmatched.

The V call is TRBV3-1 (or the pseudogene TRBV3-2), the J call TRBJ1-6; D is uncertain. The V and J ends lost 4 bases and 4 bases respectively, with 17 bases between them. Germline assignment: CDR1 LGHDT and CDR2 YNNKEL (reference sequence). CDR3 size: 17 residues. CDR3 nucleotide sequence: TGTGCCAGCAGCCGTCAGGCAACCTTCTCTTATAATTCACCCCTCCACTTT. Encoded protein: CASSRQATFSYNSPLHF.

CDR3 residues: CASSPRQGNTEAFF. The CDR3 region has the DNA TGTGCCAGCAGCCCTAGACAGGGTAACACTGAAGCTTTCTTT. The chain uses TRBV3-1 (or the pseudogene TRBV3-2) and TRBJ1-1, with TRBD1 identical over 7 bases. With V trimmed by 4 bases and J by 2 bases, 4 bases remained unmatched. The CDR3 has 14 residues. Germline values: CDR1 LGHDT, CDR2 YNNKEL (reference sequence).

The chain links TRBV6-1 to TRBJ1-1, with D perhaps matching TRBD1 (6 bases). The V end lost 0 bases, the J end lost 5 bases, and 13 bases lay between the germline ends. This CDR3 is built from 15 residues. The germline gives CDR1 MNHNS, CDR2 SASEGT. CDR3 sequence (DNA): TGTGCCAGCAGTGAAGCAGGGGGTTTAGAGACTGAAGCTTTCTTT. This sequence encodes CASSEAGGLETEAFF.